This section outlines one TCR beta chain sequence together with its context. CDR1 is DFQATT and CDR2 is SNEGSKA in the germline V gene (reference sequence). The CDR3 is 11 residues long. V lost 6 bases, J lost 1 base, and 6 bases lay in between. The sample comes from a study of T cell clones after liver transplantation. Profiling relied on immunoSEQ multiplex PCR, and the TCRdb table lists in-frame clones only, not all of them. The sample yields 68,000 or so clones, approximately 92% seen once. V usage is TRBV20-1 and J usage is TRBJ1-1; no reliable D call. The sequencing here drew on CD4+ T cells from blood, taken less than 26 months after liver transplant. The TCR was taken from a human patient who received a liver transplant. These T cells may partly come from the graft donor. The CDR3 bases are TGCAGTGCGAGAAAGAACACTGAAGCTTTCTTT. This gives the protein CSARKNTEAFF.